Detailed here is one T cell receptor (beta chain). Original methodology: Amplification of reference gene primers was used by the study to estimate nucleated cell counts. Sequencing was performed with immunoSEQ multiplex PCR; in TCRdb, only in-frame clones are kept and a portion is missing. That table is the source of V, J and clone size, and D and trimming were worked out from the DNA. The table lists 300,000 to 400,000 clones, roughly 85% of them singletons. These data are taken from a study of blood T cell repertoires in COVID-19. At the level of the study: Italy, Spain and the United States were the sources of the convalescent and acute COVID-19 samples. T cells, B-cell-depleted T cells, or PBMCs supplied cDNA or gDNA.

Sequencing was carried out using peripheral blood. This receptor was obtained from a human donor in a cohort sampled during active COVID-19.

CDR3 in amino acids: CATRDTFYGYTF. The CDR3 coding sequence is TGTGCCACCAGGGACACTTTCTATGGCTACACCTTC. The J gene is TRBJ1-2, the V gene TRBV24-1; possible D gene TRBD1, 5 bases. This CDR3 spans 12 amino acids. With 7 bases removed from V and 4 bases from J, the gap between germline ends came to 9 bases. Looked up from germline, CDR1 is KGHDR and CDR2 is SFDVKD.